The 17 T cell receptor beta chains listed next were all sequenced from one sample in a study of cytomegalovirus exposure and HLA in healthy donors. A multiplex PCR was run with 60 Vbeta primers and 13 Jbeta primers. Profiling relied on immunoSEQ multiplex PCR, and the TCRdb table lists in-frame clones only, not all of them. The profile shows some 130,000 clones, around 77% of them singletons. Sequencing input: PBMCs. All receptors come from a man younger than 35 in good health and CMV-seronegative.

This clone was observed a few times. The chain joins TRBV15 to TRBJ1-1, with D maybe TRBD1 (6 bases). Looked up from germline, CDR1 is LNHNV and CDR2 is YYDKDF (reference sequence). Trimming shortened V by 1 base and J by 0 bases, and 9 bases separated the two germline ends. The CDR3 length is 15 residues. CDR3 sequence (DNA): TGTGCCACCAGCAGAGCACAGGGTATGAACACTGAAGCTTTCTTT. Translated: CATSRAQGMNTEAFF.

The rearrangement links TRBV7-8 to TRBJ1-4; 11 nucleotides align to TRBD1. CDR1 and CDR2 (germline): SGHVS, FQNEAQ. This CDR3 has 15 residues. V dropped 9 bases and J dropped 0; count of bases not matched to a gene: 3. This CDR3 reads CARGQGAATNEKLFF. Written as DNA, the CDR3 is TGTGCCAGAGGACAGGGGGCAGCAACTAATGAAAAACTGTTTTTT.

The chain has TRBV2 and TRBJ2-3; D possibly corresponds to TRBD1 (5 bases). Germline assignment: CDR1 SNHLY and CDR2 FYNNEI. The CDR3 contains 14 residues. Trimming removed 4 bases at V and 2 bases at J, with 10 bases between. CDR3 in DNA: TGTGCCAGCAGTGCGGACACCTACACAGATACGCAGTATTTT. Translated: CASSADTYTDTQYF. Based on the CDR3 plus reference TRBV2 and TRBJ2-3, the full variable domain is EPEVTQTPSHQVTQMGQEVILRCVPISNHLYFYWYRQILGQKVEFLVSFYNNEISEKSEIFDDQFSVERPDGSNFTLKIRSTKLEDSAMYFCASSADTYTDTQYFGPGTRLTVL.

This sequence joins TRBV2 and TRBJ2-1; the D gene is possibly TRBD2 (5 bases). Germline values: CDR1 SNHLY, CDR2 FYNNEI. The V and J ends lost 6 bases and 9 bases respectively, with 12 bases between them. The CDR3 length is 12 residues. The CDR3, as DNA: TGTGCCAGCAGGGAAACTAGTTGTGAGCAGTTCTTC. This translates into CASRETSCEQFF. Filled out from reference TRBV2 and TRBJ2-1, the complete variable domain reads EPEVTQTPSHQVTQMGQEVILRCVPISNHLYFYWYRQILGQKVEFLVSFYNNEISEKSEIFDDQFSVERPDGSNFTLKIRSTKLEDSAMYFCASRETSCEQFFGPGTRLTVL.

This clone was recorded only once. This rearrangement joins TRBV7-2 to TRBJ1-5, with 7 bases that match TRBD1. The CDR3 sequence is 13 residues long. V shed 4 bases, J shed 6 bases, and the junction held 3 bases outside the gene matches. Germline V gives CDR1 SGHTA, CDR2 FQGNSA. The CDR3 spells CASSSGGGQPQHF. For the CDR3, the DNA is TGTGCCAGCAGCTCAGGGGGTGGTCAGCCCCAGCATTTT.

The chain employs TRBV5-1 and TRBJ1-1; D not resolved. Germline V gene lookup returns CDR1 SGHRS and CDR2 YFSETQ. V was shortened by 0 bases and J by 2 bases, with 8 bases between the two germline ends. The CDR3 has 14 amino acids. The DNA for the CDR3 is TGCGCCAGCAGCTTGGCCCCACAAAACACTGAAGCTTTCTTT. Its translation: CASSLAPQNTEAFF.

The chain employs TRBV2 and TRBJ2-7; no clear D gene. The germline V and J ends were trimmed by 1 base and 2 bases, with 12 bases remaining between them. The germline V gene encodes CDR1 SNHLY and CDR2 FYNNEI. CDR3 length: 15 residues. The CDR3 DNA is TGTGCCAGCAGTGAAGGTGGAGTGGTGACCTACGAGCAGTACTTC. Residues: CASSEGGVVTYEQYF.

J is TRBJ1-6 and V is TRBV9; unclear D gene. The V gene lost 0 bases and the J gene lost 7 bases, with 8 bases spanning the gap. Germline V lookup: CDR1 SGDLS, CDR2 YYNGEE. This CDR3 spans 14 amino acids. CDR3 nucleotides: TGTGCCAGCAGCGTAGGTCAGGCCAATTCACCCCTCCACTTT. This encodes CASSVGQANSPLHF.

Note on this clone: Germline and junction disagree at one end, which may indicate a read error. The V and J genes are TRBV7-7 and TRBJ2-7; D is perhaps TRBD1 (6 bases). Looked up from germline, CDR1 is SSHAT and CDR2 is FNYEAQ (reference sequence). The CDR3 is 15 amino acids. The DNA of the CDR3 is TGTGCTAGCAGCTTAAATTTTGGACAGTTTTACGAGCAGTACTTC. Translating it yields CASSLNFGQFYEQYF.

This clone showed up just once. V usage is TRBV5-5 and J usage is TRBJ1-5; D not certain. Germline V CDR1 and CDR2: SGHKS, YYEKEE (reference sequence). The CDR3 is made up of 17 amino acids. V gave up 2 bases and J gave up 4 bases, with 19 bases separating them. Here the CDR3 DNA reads TGTGCCAGCAGCTTCCGAGATACTCTACTGGAGAATCAGCCCCAGCATTTT. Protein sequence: CASSFRDTLLENQPQHF.

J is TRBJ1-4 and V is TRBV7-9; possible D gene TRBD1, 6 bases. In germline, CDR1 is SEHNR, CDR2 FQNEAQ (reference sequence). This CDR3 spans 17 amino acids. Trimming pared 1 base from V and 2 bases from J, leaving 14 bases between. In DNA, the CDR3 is TGTGCCAGCAGCTTAGGCGAAGAGGGGGGGACTAATGAAAAACTGTTTTTT. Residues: CASSLGEEGGTNEKLFF.

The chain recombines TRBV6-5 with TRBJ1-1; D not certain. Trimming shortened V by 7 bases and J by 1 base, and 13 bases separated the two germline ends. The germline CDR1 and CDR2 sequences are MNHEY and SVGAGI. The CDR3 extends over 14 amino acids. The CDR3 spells CASTPSRGNTEAFF. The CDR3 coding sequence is TGTGCCAGCACCCCCTCGCGCGGGAACACTGAAGCTTTCTTT.

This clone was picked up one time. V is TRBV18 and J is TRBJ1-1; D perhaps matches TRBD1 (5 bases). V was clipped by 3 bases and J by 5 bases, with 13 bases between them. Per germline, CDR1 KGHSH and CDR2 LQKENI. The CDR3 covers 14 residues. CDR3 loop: CASSPQGGWTEAFF. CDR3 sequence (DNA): TGTGCCAGCTCACCTCAGGGAGGTTGGACTGAAGCTTTCTTT.

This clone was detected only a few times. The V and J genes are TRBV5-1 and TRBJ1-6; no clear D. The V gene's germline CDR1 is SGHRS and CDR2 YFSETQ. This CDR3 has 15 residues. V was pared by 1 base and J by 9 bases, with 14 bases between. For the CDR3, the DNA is TGCGCCAGCAGCTTGAGGCAGGAGGCTGGTTCACCCCTCCACTTT. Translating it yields CASSLRQEAGSPLHF.

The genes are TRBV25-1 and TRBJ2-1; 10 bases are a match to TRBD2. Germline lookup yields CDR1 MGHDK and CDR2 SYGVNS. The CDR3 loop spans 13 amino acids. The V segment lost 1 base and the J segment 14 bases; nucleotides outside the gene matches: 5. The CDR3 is CASSESSSGGEFF. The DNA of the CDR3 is TGTGCCAGCAGTGAATCCTCAAGCGGGGGGGAGTTCTTC.

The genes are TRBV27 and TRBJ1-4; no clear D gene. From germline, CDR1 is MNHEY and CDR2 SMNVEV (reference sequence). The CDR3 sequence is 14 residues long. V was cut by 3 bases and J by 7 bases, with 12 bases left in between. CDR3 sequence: CASSLGPSGEKLFF. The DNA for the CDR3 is TGTGCCAGCAGTTTGGGTCCCAGCGGTGAAAAACTGTTTTTT.

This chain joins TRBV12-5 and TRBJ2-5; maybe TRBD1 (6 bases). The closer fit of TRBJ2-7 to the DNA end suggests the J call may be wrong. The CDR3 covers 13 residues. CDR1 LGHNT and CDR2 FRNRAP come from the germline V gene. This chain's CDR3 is CASGRQVTYEQYF. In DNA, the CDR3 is TGTGCTAGTGGTCGACAGGTTACCTACGAGCAGTACTTC.